This TCR beta chain came from a study of cytomegalovirus exposure and HLA in healthy donors. This table comes from immunoSEQ multiplex PCR, and its TCRdb copy is limited to in-frame clones, with some not included. The sample has about 160,000 clones; about 86% are singletons. The study's findings and limits: The study flagged around 160 TCR beta chains as cytomegalovirus-associated.

Trimming pared 5 bases from V and 6 bases from J, leaving 13 bases between. Per germline, CDR1 MNHNS and CDR2 SASEGT. The CDR3 is made up of 14 amino acids. A word on this clone: What it binds is not known.

The origin of this receptor is a woman aged 18-30 years in good health and CMV-seronegative. The chain couples TRBV6-1 to TRBJ1-4; D not resolved. The specimen sequenced was PBMCs. This CDR3 is CASSRGPSDEKLFF. Here the CDR3 DNA reads TGTGCCAGCAGTAGAGGGCCATCGGATGAAAAACTGTTTTTT.